Each of the 27 T cell receptor beta chains below was sequenced from the same sample in a study of blood T cells in healthy people across ages. Next came a second PCR, run for roughly 7 to 12 cycles, which used a sample-barcoded 5' primer along with a J-beta primer mix. TCRdb itself ran the 5' RACE reads through MiXCR, one entry per CDR3 protein. This table holds under 2 million distinct CDR3 sequences, roughly a third found once. The sample taken for sequencing was blood. The source of these receptors is a woman aged 25 to 45 in good health.

This clonotype was picked up a small number of times. This sequence joins TRBV10-3 and TRBJ1-2; 7 bases map to TRBD1. The CDR3 is 13 amino acids. In germline, CDR1 is ENHRY, CDR2 SYGVKD. The junction had 3 bases not matched to a gene; V was cut back by 6 bases and J by 2 bases. The CDR3 nucleotides read TGTGCCATCAGCGGGACAGAGAACTATGGCTACACCTTC. Translating it yields CAISGTENYGYTF.

This clonotype has more than one count but fewer than ten. The CDR3 loop reads CASAVQGAGEKLFF. The DNA of the CDR3 is TGTGCCAGCGCGGTCCAGGGGGCAGGGGAAAAACTGTTTTTT. The chain has TRBV2 and TRBJ1-4; 8 bases are shared with TRBD1. With 8 bases clipped from V and 8 bases from J, the junction kept 10 bases outside the gene matches. Germline assignment: CDR1 SNHLY and CDR2 FYNNEI. The CDR3 runs 14 residues.

The DNA for the CDR3 is TGCAGTGCAAAGGGGGGCAGGGCATCCGCTGAAGCTTTCTTT. As protein: CSAKGGRASAEAFF. The chain joins TRBV20-1 to TRBJ1-1, with D possibly being TRBD1 (6 bases). CDR3 size: 14 residues. V lost 6 bases and J 6 bases, leaving 20 bases between the germline ends. CDR1 and CDR2 (germline): DFQATT, SNEGSKA (reference sequence).

This clonotype was seen a few times. The chain combines TRBV3-1 with TRBJ2-3; 7 bases fit TRBD2. The V gene's germline CDR1 is LGHDT and CDR2 YNNKEL (reference sequence). The CDR3 runs to 16 residues. Trimming cost V 4 bases and J 3 bases; bases outside gene matches: 10. CDR3 bases: TGTGCCAGCAGCCCCCATCGGCGGGAGTTAACAGATACGCAGTATTTT. Its translation is CASSPHRRELTDTQYF.

The chain links TRBV18 to TRBJ2-7, with D maybe TRBD2 (6 bases). There are 14 residues in the CDR3. V was trimmed by 6 bases and J by 0 bases, leaving 12 bases between them. Germline values: CDR1 KGHSH, CDR2 LQKENI. Here the CDR3 reads CASSRGAISYEQYF. The CDR3 nucleotides read TGTGCCAGCTCGCGCGGGGCTATCTCCTACGAGCAGTACTTC.

This clonotype showed up just a few times. CDR3: CASSGSAGGNEQYF. As DNA, the CDR3 is TGTGCCAGCAGTGGCTCCGCCGGGGGCAACGAGCAGTACTTC. The rearrangement joins TRBV12-3 or TRBV12-4 to TRBJ2-7, with D perhaps given as TRBD1 or TRBD2 (6 bases each). Trimming removed 5 bases at V and 5 bases at J, with 16 bases between. The CDR3 sequence is 14 residues long.

This clonotype occurred once. The rearrangement links TRBV7-3 to TRBJ2-1; D perhaps matches TRBD2 (7 bases). Germline assignment: CDR1 SGHTA and CDR2 FQGTGA. Trimming took off 7 bases at V and 9 bases at J, with 16 bases between the two ends. The CDR3 has 13 residues. CDR3 protein: CASTLGGAGEQFF. CDR3 sequence (DNA): TGTGCCAGCACTCTGGGGGGGGCGGGTGAGCAGTTCTTC.

The chain links TRBV5-1 to TRBJ1-2; D not certain. The CDR3 is 16 amino acids. V was trimmed by 0 bases and J by 0 bases, leaving 12 bases between them. CDR1 is SGHRS, CDR2 YFSETQ, per germline. DNA of the CDR3: TGCGCCAGCAGCTTGGCCATACACCCTGCTAACTATGGCTACACCTTC. The encoded protein is CASSLAIHPANYGYTF.

Concerning this clonotype itself: This may be a read error, as it is one base from a much larger clone. This chain connects TRBV7-2 to TRBJ2-3, with D tentatively TRBD2 (5 bases). Germline V gene data show CDR1 as SGHTA and CDR2 as FQGNSA. V lost 1 base to trimming and J lost 8 bases, with 10 bases between them. This CDR3 contains 13 residues. CDR3 sequence reads: CASSLGRPGTQYF. The CDR3 DNA reads as TGTGCCAGCAGCTTAGGGAGGCCAGGTACGCAGTATTTT.

With regard to this clonotype: A much more abundant neighbour one base away suggests this may be a read error. As DNA, the CDR3 is TGTGCCAGCAACCAAGATACTAGCGGGAGAGTTGGGGAGCAGTTCTTC. Protein: CASNQDTSGRVGEQFF. The chain recombines TRBV4-2 with TRBJ2-1, with 11 bases aligning to TRBD2. Per germline, CDR1 LGHNA and CDR2 YNFKEQ. This CDR3 comprises 16 residues.

The chain couples TRBV20-1 to TRBJ1-4; tentatively, D is TRBD1 (5 bases). The CDR3 is 14 residues long. Per the germline V gene, CDR1 is DFQATT and CDR2 is SNEGSKA (reference sequence). V gave up 6 bases and J gave up 4 bases, with 15 bases separating them. CDR3 DNA sequence: TGCAGTGCCCCAACTCTCGGGGGTAATGAAAAACTGTTTTTT. Its translation: CSAPTLGGNEKLFF.

The V gene is TRBV4-1, the J gene TRBJ2-2; D is tentatively TRBD1 or TRBD2 (5 bases each). CDR1 is MGHRA and CDR2 is YSYEKL in the germline V gene. The length of the CDR3 is 17 residues. V was trimmed by 6 bases and J by 2 bases, leaving 19 bases between them. This CDR3 reads CASRFRGLLGNTGELFF. The CDR3 DNA reads TGCGCCAGCAGATTCCGGGGCCTCCTGGGAAACACCGGGGAGCTGTTTTTT.

This sequence joins TRBV5-1 and TRBJ2-5; 11 bases line up with TRBD2. There are 15 residues in the CDR3. Germline-derived CDR1 and CDR2 are SGHRS and YFSETQ. Germline trimming cut 7 bases from V and 3 bases from J; bases unmatched to any gene: 8. The CDR3 loop reads CASGSGGAREETQYF. CDR3 in DNA: TGCGCCAGCGGTAGCGGGGGGGCCCGGGAAGAGACCCAGTACTTC.

This clonotype was seen only a few times. The rearrangement links TRBV4-2 to TRBJ1-5, with D perhaps TRBD1 (6 bases). Germline V gene sequence: CDR1 LGHNA, CDR2 YNFKEQ. CDR3 length: 16 amino acids. Trimming shortened V by 1 base and J by 0 bases, and 10 bases separated the two germline ends. For the CDR3, the DNA is TGTGCCAGCAGCCAAGTGACAGGAGATAGCAATCAGCCCCAGCATTTT. Protein product: CASSQVTGDSNQPQHF.

This rearrangement joins TRBV6-1 to TRBJ2-1; D is unclear. V lost 4 bases, J lost 4 bases, and 11 bases lay in between. This CDR3 has 14 amino acids. Germline V gives CDR1 MNHNS, CDR2 SASEGT. CDR3 loop: CASSGQKTYNEQFF. The CDR3 DNA follows: TGTGCCAGCAGTGGGCAGAAGACTTACAATGAGCAGTTCTTC.

The sample holds a few counts of this clonotype. This chain uses TRBV6-2 or TRBV6-3 with TRBJ2-5, with a possible D match to TRBD1 (5 bases). V was shortened by 7 bases and J by 4 bases, with 13 bases between the two germline ends. The CDR3 length is 13 residues. Germline CDR1 MNHEY, CDR2 SVGEGT. Written as DNA, the CDR3 is TGTGCCAGCATGATTGGGGCCCCAGAGACCCAGTACTTC. As protein: CASMIGAPETQYF.

This chain joins TRBV12-3 or TRBV12-4 and TRBJ1-1; D ambiguous. V was trimmed by 7 bases and J by 1 base, leaving 10 bases between them. This CDR3 has 13 residues. This CDR3 reads CASTPRPNTEAFF. CDR3 bases: TGTGCCAGCACCCCAAGGCCGAACACTGAAGCTTTCTTT.

This CDR3 reads CASSPGTSGTEQFF. The CDR3 DNA follows: TGTGCCAGCAGCCCTGGGACTAGCGGTACTGAGCAGTTCTTC. The V gene is TRBV27, the J gene TRBJ2-1; 11 positions match TRBD2. Germline V CDR1 and CDR2: MNHEY, SMNVEV (reference sequence). The CDR3 is made up of 14 amino acids. V was pared by 6 bases and J by 9 bases, with 7 bases of the junction left unmatched.

The chain recombines TRBV9 with TRBJ2-7; D not resolved. The germline V gene encodes CDR1 SGDLS and CDR2 YYNGEE. There are 13 residues in the CDR3. The V and J ends lost 2 bases and 3 bases respectively, with 9 bases between them. The CDR3: CASSVNGVYEQYF. Here the CDR3 DNA reads TGTGCCAGCAGCGTCAACGGCGTCTACGAGCAGTACTTC.

A word on this clonotype: The junction shows a germline mismatch at one end, possibly a read error. This chain joins TRBV10-1 and TRBJ2-3; a possible D gene is TRBD1 (8 bases). CDR3 length: 15 residues. Germline CDR1 is WNHNN and CDR2 is SYGVQD (reference sequence). CDR3 nucleotides: TGCGCCAGCAGCCCCGCCTTGGGGGGGACAGGTACGCAGTATTTT. Translation: CASSPALGGTGTQYF.

This clonotype showed up just a few times. J is TRBJ2-3 and V is TRBV11-2; 9 bases align to TRBD2. Germline V gene sequence: CDR1 SGHAT, CDR2 FQNNGV. V dropped 4 bases and J dropped 4; count of bases not matched to a gene: 15. This CDR3 region has 18 residues. This CDR3 is CASSSQREALLGADTQYF. The CDR3 nucleotides read TGTGCCAGCAGCTCGCAGCGGGAGGCCCTCCTGGGGGCAGATACGCAGTATTTT.

The rearrangement joins TRBV5-1 to TRBJ2-7; D gene ambiguous. The CDR3 totals 16 residues. Germline CDR1 is SGHRS and CDR2 is YFSETQ. The ends were cut back, 4 bases at V and 6 bases at J, with 23 bases in the middle. CDR3 sequence: CASSPRTVGLLIEQYF. The CDR3 bases are TGCGCCAGCAGCCCGCGGACGGTGGGCCTCCTAATCGAGCAGTACTTC.

Only a few counts were recorded for this clonotype. DNA for the CDR3: TGTGCCAGCAGCCCCTACGTGTCCAACACTGAAGCTTTCTTT. It translates to CASSPYVSNTEAFF. This chain joins TRBV12-3 or TRBV12-4 and TRBJ1-1, with no clear D. The CDR3 sequence is 14 residues long. The V and J ends lost 6 bases and 2 bases respectively, with 13 bases between them.

This clonotype was recorded a few times. DNA of the CDR3: TGCAGCGTTGAAGGAGTTAGCGGGAGGCGAACTAGCACAGATACGCAGTATTTT. Encoded protein: CSVEGVSGRRTSTDTQYF. The chain joins TRBV29-1 to TRBJ2-3; 10 bases fit TRBD2. This CDR3 region has 18 residues. CDR1 is SQVTM, CDR2 ANQGSEA, per germline. V dropped 1 base and J dropped 0; count of bases not matched to a gene: 10.

V gene TRBV20-1 combines with J gene TRBJ2-1, with 12 positions matching TRBD2. The junction had 9 bases not matched to a gene; V was cut back by 6 bases and J by 9 bases. This CDR3 region has 14 residues. Germline assignment: CDR1 DFQATT and CDR2 SNEGSKA (reference sequence). The CDR3 reads CSAPPGLAGCEQFF. DNA for the CDR3: TGCAGTGCGCCGCCGGGACTAGCGGGCTGTGAGCAGTTCTTC.

This clonotype was found once. J is TRBJ2-6 and V is TRBV14; 8 bases agree with TRBD1. Germline V gene sequence: CDR1 SGHDN, CDR2 FVKESK. The V and J ends lost 4 bases and 2 bases, in that order; junction bases with no gene match: 7. The CDR3 covers 17 residues. The CDR3: CASSPGQASPGANVLTF. The CDR3 DNA reads TGTGCCAGCAGCCCGGGACAGGCGAGCCCTGGGGCCAACGTCCTGACTTTC.

The V and J genes are TRBV4-1 and TRBJ1-1, with D perhaps matching TRBD1 (6 bases). The CDR3 contains 14 residues. Per the germline V gene, CDR1 is MGHRA and CDR2 is YSYEKL. The V end was cut by 4 bases, the J end by 1 base, with 10 bases between. The CDR3 coding sequence is TGCGCCAGCAGCCGCGGACAGACGAACACTGAAGCTTTCTTT. It codes for CASSRGQTNTEAFF.